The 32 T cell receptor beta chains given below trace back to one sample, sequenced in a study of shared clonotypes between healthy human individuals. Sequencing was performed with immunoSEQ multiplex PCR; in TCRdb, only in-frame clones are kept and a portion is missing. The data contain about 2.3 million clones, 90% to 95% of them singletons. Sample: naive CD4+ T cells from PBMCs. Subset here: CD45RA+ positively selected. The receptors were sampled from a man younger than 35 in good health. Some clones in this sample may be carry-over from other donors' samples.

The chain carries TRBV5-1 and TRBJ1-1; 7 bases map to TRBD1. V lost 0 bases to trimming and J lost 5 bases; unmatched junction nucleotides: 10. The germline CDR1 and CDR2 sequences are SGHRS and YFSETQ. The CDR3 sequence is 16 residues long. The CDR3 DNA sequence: TGCGCCAGCAGCTTGGAACCCCGAGGGGGCGCGACTGAAGCTTTCTTT. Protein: CASSLEPRGGATEAFF.

The DNA of the CDR3 is TGCAGTTTCAGGACATTCCAAGAGACCCAGTACTTC. As protein: CSFRTFQETQYF. This chain connects TRBV29-1 to TRBJ2-5, with a possible D match to TRBD1 (5 bases). In germline, CDR1 is SQVTM, CDR2 ANQGSEA. The CDR3 contains 12 residues.

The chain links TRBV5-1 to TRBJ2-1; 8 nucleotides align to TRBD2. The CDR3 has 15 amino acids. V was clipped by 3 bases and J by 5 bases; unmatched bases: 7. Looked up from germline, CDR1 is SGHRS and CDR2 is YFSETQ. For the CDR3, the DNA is TGCGCCAGCAGCTATAGCGGGATGGAGAACAATGAGCAGTTCTTC. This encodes CASSYSGMENNEQFF.

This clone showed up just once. CDR3: CASSLSGGFNEQYF. CDR3 nucleotide sequence: TGTGCCAGCAGTCTGTCAGGGGGCTTCAACGAGCAGTACTTC. The chain is built from TRBV6-1 and TRBJ2-7, with 8 bases lining up with TRBD1. J gave up 5 bases and V 5 bases, and 8 bases lay outside the gene matches. The CDR3 runs to 14 residues. The germline V gene encodes CDR1 MNHNS and CDR2 SASEGT.

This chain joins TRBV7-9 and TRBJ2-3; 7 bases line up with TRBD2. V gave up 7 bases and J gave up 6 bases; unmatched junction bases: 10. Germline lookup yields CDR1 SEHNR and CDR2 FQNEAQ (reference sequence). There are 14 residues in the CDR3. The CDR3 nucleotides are TGTGCCAGCACCCGGGGGGACTCCAGGGATACGCAGTATTTT. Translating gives CASTRGDSRDTQYF.

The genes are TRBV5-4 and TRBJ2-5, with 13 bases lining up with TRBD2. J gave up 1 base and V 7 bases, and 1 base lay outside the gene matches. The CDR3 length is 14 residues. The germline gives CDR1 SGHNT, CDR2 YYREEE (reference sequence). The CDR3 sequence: CASGTSGAQETQYF. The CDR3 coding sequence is TGTGCCAGCGGGACTAGCGGGGCCCAAGAGACCCAGTACTTC.

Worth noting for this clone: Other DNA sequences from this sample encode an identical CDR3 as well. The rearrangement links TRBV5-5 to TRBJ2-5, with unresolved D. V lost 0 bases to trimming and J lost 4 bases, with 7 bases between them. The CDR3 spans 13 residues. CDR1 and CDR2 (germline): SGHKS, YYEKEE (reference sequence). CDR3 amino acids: CASSLGPRETQYF. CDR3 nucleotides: TGTGCCAGCAGCTTGGGTCCACGAGAGACCCAGTACTTC.

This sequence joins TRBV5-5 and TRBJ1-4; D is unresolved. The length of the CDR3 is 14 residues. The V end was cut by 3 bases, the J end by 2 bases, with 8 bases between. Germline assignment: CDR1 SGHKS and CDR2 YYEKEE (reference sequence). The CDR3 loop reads CASSSPLTNEKLFF. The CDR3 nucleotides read TGTGCCAGCAGCTCTCCCTTGACTAATGAAAAACTGTTTTTT.

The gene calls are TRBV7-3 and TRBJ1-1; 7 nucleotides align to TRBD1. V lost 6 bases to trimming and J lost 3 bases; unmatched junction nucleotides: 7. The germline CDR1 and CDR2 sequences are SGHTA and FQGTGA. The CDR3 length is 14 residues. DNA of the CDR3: TGTGCCAGCAGGGTAACAGGGGCGGACACTGAAGCTTTCTTT. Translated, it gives CASRVTGADTEAFF.

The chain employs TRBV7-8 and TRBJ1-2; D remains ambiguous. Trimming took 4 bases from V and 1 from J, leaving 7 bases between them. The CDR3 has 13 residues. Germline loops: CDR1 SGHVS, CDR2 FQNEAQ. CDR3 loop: CASSYGSNYGYTF. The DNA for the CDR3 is TGTGCCAGCAGCTATGGTAGTAACTATGGCTACACCTTC.

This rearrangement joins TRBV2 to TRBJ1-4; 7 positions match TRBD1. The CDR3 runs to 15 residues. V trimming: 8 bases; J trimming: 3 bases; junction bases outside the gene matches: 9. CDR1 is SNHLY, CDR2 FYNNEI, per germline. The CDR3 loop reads CASSPQGRANEKLFF. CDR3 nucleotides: TGTGCCAGCTCACCACAGGGGAGGGCTAATGAAAAACTGTTTTTT.

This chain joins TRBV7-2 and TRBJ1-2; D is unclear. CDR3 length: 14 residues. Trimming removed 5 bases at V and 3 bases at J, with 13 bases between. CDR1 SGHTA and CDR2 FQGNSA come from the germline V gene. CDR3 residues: CASSKGGRDYGYTF. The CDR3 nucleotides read TGTGCCAGCAGCAAAGGAGGGAGGGACTATGGCTACACCTTC.

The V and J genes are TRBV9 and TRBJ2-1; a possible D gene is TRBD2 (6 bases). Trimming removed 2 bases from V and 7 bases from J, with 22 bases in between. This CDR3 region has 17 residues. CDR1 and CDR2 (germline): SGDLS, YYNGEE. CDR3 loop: CASSVSSGTLLKNEQFF. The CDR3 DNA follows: TGTGCCAGCAGCGTCTCGTCGGGGACTCTGCTTAAGAATGAGCAGTTCTTC.

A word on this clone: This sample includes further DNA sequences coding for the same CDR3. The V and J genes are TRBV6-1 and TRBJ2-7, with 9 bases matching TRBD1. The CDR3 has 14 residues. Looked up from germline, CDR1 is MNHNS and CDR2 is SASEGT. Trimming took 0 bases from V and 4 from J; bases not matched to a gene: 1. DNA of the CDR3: TGTGCCAGCAGTGAAGCGGGACAGGGTTACGAGCAGTACTTC. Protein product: CASSEAGQGYEQYF.

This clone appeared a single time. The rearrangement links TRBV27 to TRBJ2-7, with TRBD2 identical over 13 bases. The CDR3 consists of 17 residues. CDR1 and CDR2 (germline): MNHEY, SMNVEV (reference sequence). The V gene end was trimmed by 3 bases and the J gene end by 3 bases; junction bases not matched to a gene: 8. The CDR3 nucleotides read TGTGCCAGCAGTTTTAGAGGGACTAGCGGGATCTACTACGAGCAGTACTTC. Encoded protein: CASSFRGTSGIYYEQYF.

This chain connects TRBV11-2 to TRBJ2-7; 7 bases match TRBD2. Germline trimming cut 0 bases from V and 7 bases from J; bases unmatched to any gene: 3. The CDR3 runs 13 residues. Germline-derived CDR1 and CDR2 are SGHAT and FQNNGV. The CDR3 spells CASSLEGGSEQYF. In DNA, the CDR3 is TGTGCCAGCAGCTTAGAGGGGGGGTCGGAGCAGTACTTC.

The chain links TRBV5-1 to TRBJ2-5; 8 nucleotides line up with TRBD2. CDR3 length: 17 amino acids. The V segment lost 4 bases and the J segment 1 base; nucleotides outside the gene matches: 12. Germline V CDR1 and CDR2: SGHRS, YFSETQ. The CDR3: CASSGLHSGNLQETQYF. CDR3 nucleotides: TGCGCCAGCAGCGGTCTCCATAGCGGGAACCTCCAAGAGACCCAGTACTTC.

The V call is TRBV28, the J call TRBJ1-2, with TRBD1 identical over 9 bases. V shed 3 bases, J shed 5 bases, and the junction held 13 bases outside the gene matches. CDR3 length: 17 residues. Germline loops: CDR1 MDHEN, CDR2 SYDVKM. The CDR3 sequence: CASSFGTGNRPGYGYTF. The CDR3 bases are TGTGCCAGCAGTTTCGGGACAGGGAACCGTCCTGGGTATGGCTACACCTTC.

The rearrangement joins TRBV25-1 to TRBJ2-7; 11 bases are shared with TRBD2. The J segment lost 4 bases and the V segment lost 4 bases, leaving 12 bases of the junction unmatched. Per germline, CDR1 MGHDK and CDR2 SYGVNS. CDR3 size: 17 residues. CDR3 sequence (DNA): TGTGCCAGCAGTGCATCATCACCGGGACTAGCGGCTTACGAGCAGTACTTC. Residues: CASSASSPGLAAYEQYF.

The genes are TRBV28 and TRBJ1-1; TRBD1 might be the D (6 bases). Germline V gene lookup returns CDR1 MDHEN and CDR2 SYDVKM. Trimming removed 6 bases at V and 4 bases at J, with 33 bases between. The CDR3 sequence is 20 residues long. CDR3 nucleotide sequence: TGTGCCAGCAGCTTAACCCCCCGAACTGGACAGCTAGGCAGGGGCACTGAAGCTTTCTTT. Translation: CASSLTPRTGQLGRGTEAFF.

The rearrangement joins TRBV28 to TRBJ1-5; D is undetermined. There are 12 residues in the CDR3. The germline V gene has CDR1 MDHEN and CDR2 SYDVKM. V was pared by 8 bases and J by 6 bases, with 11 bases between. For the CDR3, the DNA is TGTGCCAGCCAGGTTGTGGCTCAGCCCCAGCATTTT. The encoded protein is CASQVVAQPQHF.

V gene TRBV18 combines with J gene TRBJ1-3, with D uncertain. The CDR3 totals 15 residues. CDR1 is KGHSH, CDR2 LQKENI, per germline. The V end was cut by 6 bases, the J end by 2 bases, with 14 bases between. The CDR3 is CASSSLGGTGNTIYF. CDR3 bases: TGTGCCAGCTCCTCCCTGGGAGGGACTGGAAACACCATATATTTT.

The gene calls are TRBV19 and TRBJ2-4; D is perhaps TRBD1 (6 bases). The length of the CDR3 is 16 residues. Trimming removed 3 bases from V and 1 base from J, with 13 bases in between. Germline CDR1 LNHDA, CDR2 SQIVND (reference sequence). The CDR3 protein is CASSIGAQGAKNIQYF. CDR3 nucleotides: TGTGCCAGTAGTATTGGGGCCCAGGGGGCCAAAAACATTCAGTACTTC.

CDR3 protein: CASSEGRVRFGYTF. In nucleotides, the CDR3 is TGCGCCAGCAGTGAGGGAAGGGTCCGGTTTGGCTACACCTTC. The chain employs TRBV10-2 and TRBJ1-2; D not resolved. Per the germline V gene, CDR1 is WSHSY and CDR2 is SAAADI. Between the trimmed V and J ends, which lost 2 bases and 7 bases, there was a span of 14 bases. The CDR3 runs 14 residues.

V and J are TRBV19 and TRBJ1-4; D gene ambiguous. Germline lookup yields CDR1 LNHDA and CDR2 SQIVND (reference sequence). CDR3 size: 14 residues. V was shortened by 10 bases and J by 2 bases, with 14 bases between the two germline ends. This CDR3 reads CATRPRGTNEKLFF. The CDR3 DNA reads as TGTGCCACTCGCCCCCGTGGCACTAATGAAAAACTGTTTTTT.

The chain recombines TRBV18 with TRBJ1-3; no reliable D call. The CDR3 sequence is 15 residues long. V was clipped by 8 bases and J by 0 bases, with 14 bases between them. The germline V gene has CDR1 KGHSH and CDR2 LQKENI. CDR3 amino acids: CASATGGSSGNTIYF. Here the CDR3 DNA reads TGTGCCAGCGCGACGGGAGGCAGCTCTGGAAACACCATATATTTT.

The CDR3 DNA reads as TGTGCCAGCAGCTCATTGTGGACAGGCCAAGAGACCCAGTACTTC. Translation: CASSSLWTGQETQYF. The rearrangement links TRBV5-6 to TRBJ2-5; 7 nucleotides match TRBD1. V was clipped by 3 bases and J by 1 base; unmatched bases: 6. Germline V gives CDR1 SGHDT, CDR2 YYEEEE. This CDR3 spans 15 amino acids.

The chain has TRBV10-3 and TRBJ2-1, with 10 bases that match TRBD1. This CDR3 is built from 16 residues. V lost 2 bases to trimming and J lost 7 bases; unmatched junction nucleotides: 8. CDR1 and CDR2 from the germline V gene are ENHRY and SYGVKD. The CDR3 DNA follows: TGTGCCATCAGTGAGATCCGGGACAGGGGTTTTAATGAGCAGTTCTTC. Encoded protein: CAISEIRDRGFNEQFF.

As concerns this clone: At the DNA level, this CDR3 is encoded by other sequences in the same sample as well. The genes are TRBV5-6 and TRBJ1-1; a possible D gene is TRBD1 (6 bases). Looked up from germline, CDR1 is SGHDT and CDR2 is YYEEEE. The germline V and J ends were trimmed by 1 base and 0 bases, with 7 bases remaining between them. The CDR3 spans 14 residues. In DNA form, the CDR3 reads TGTGCCAGCAGCTTGACAGGGCTGAACACTGAAGCTTTCTTT. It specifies CASSLTGLNTEAFF.

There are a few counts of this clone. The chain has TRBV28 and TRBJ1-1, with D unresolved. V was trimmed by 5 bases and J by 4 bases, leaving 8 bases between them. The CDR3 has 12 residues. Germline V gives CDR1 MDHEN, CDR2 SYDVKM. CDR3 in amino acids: CASSALGTEAFF. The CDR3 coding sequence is TGTGCCAGCAGTGCCTTAGGCACTGAAGCTTTCTTT.

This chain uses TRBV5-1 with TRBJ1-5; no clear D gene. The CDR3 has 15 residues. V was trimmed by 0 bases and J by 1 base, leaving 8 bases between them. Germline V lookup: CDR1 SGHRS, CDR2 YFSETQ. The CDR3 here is CASSLGESSNQPQHF. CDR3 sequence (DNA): TGCGCCAGCAGCTTGGGGGAGTCGAGCAATCAGCCCCAGCATTTT.

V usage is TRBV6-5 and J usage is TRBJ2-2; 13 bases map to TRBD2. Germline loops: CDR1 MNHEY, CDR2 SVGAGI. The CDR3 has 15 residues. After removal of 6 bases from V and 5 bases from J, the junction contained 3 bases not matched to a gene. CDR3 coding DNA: TGTGCCAGCAGCGGACTAGCGGGAGTAACCGGGGAGCTGTTTTTT. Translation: CASSGLAGVTGELFF.